Sequencing of this T cell receptor (beta chain) was carried out in a study of OX40 agonist ivuxolimab in advanced cancers. The CDR3 runs to 14 residues. Trimming removed 7 bases at V and 0 bases at J, with 9 bases between. CDR1 and CDR2 (germline): LNHDA, SQIVND (reference sequence). Sampling times: baseline, cycle 4 day 1, cycle 7 day 1. The method was immunoSEQ multiplex PCR; TCRdb's version includes in-frame clones alone and lacks a portion of them. The sample has around 90,000 clones, more than 75% seen once. Sequencing used CD4+ or CD8+ T cells sorted from blood, obtained in a trial of the OX40 agonist ivuxolimab. This sequence was found in an adult with an advanced solid tumor such as melanoma, head and neck, liver or kidney cancer. This sequence joins TRBV19 and TRBJ2-2; D is ambiguous. The DNA for the CDR3 is TGTGCCAGTACAGGTTATACGAACACCGGGGAGCTGTTTTTT. This codes for CASTGYTNTGELFF. Drawing the rest from reference TRBV19 and TRBJ2-2, the complete variable domain is DGGITQSPKYLFRKEGQNVTLSCEQNLNHDAMYWYRQDPGQGLRLIYYSQIVNDFQKGDIAEGYSVSREKKESFPLTVTSAQKNPTAFYLCASTGYTNTGELFFGEGSRLTVL.